This entry is about one T cell receptor (beta chain). These data originate in a study of shared T cell receptors in the human thymus. TCRdb's table, derived via immunoSEQ multiplex PCR, lists solely in-frame clones and lacks some. The table records some 660,000 clones, about 89% of them present only once. The germline V gene has CDR1 MNHNY and CDR2 SVGAGI (reference sequence). Trimming shortened V by 6 bases and J by 6 bases, and 19 bases separated the two germline ends. The length of the CDR3 is 15 residues. A further study also used this sample, focusing on human thymus T cells. This second study says: Corrective heart surgery yielded resections, and these provided the thymus tissue. Thymic and blood repertoires appeared to carry a bias in their V and J gene usage.

The rearrangement links TRBV6-6 to TRBJ2-3; D may be TRBD1 (6 bases). This clonotype was sampled from a boy under three years old with a congenital heart defect. Input material: thymocytes. CDR3 in DNA: TGTGCCAGCAGGATACAGGGTAGGGGACACGATACGCAGTATTTT. Its translation: CASRIQGRGHDTQYF.